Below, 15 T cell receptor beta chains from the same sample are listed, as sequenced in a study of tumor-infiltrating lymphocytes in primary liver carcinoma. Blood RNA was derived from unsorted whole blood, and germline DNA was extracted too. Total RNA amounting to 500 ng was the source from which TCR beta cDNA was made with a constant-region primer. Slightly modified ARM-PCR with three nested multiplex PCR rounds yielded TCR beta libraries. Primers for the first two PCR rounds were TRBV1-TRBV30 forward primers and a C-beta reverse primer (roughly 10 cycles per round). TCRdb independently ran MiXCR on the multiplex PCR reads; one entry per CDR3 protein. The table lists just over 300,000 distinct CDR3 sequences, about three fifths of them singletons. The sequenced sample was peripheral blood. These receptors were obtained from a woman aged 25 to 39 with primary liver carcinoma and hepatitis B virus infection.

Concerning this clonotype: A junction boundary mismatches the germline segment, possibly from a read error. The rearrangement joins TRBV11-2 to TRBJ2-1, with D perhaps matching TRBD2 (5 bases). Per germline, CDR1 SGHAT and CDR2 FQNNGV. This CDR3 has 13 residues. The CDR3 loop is CAISLIVAFEQFF. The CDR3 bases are TGTGCCATCAGCCTAATCGTAGCGTTTGAGCAGTTCTTC.

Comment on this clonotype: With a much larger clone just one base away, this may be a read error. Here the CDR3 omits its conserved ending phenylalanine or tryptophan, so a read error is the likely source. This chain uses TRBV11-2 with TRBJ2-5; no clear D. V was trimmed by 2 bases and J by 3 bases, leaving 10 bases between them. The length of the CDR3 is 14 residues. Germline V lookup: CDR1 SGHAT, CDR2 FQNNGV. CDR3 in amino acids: CASSLIRPEETQYL. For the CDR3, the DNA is TGTGCCAGCAGCTTAATTCGGCCCGAAGAGACCCAGTACTTA.

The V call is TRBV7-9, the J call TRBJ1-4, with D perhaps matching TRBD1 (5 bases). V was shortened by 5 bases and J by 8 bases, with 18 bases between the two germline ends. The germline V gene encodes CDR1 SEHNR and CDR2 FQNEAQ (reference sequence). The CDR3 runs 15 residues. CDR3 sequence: CASSPGTGINEKLFF. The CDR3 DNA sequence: TGTGCCAGCAGCCCCGGGACCGGGATCAACGAAAAACTGTTTTTT.

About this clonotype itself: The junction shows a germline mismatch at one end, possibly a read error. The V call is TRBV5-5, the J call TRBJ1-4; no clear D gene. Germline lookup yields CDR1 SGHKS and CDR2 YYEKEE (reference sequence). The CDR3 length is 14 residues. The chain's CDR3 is CASSFGPVFEKLSF. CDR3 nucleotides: TGTGCCAGCAGCTTCGGTCCAGTGTTTGAAAAACTGTCTTTT.

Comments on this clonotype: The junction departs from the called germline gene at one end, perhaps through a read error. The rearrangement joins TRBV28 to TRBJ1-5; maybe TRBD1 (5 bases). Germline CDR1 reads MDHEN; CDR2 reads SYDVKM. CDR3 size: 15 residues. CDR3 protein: CASRTTGSGHQLQHF. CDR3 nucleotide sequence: TGTGCCAGCAGAACTACAGGCTCTGGGCATCAGCTCCAGCATTTT. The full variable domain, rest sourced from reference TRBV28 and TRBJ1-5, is DVKVTQSSRYLVKRTGEKVFLECVQDMDHENMFWYRQDPGLGLRLIYFSYDVKMKEKGDIPEGYSVSREKKERFSLILESASTNQTSMYLCASRTTGSGHQLQHFGDGTRLSIL.

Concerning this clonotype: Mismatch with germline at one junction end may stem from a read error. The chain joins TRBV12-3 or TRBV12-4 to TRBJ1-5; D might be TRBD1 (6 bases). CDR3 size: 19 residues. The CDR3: CASRHTTGPAMISNRPQHF. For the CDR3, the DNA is TGTGCCAGCAGGCATACCACAGGGCCCGCTATGATTAGCAATCGGCCCCAGCATTTT.

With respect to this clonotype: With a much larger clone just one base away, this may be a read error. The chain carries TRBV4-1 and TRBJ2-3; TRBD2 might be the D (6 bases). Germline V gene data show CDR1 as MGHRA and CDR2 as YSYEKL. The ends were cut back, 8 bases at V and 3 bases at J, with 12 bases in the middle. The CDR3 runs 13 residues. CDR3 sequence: CASGGLRTDTQYF. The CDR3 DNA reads TGCGCCAGCGGAGGGCTCAGAACAGATACGCAGTATTTT.

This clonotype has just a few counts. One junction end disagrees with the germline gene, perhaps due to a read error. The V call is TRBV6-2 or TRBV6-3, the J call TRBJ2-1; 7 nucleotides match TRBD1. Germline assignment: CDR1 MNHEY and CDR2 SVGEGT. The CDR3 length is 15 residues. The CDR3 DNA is TGTGCTAGCAGTTACCCGATACAGGGGTACAATGAGCAGTTCTTC. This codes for CASSYPIQGYNEQFF.

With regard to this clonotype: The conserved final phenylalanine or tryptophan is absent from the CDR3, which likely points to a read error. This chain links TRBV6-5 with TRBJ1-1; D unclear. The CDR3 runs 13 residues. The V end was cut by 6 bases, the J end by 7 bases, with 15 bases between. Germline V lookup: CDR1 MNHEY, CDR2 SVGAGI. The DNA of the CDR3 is TGTGCCAGCAGCAACACCGAGACGGTTGAAGCTTTCCTT. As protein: CASSNTETVEAFL.

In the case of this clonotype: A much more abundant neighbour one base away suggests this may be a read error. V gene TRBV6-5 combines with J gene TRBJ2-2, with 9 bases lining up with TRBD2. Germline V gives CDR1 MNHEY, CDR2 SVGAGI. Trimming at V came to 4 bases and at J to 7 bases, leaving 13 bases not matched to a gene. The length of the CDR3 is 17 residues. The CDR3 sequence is CASSSSWGSGSVGELFF. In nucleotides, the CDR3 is TGTGCCAGCAGTTCCTCTTGGGGTAGCGGGAGCGTCGGGGAGCTGTTTTTT.

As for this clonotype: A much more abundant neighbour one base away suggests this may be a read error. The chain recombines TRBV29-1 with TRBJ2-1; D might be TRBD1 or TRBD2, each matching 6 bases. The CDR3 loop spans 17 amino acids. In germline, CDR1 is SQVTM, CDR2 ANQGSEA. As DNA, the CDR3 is TGCAGCGTTGAAGGTCGCGGGACACTGCGCTCCTACAATGGGCAGTTCTTC. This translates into CSVEGRGTLRSYNGQFF.

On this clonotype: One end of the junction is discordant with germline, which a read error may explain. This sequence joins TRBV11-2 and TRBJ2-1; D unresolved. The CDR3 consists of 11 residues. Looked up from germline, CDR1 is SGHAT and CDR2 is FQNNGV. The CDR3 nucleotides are TGTGCCATGAGTATCGTAGATGAACAGTTCTTC. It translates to CAMSIVDEQFF.

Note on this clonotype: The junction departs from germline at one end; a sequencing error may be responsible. The CDR3 here is CAWSLGGELLF. The DNA for the CDR3 is TGTGCCTGGAGTCTCGGGGGGGAGCTGTTATTT. The V gene is TRBV30, the J gene TRBJ2-2; TRBD2 matches at 8 bases. This CDR3 spans 11 amino acids. Germline V CDR1 and CDR2: GTSNPN, SVGIG (reference sequence).

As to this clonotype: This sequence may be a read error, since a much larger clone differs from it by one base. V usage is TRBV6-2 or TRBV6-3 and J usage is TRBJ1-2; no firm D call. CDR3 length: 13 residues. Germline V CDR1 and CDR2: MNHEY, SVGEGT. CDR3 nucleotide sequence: TGTGTCAGCAGTTACAACACCAACTATGGCTACACCTTC. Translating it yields CVSSYNTNYGYTF.

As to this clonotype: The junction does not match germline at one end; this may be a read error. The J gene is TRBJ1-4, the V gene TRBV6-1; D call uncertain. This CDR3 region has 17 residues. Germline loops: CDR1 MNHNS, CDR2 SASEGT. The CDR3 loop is CVSSEARGIATNEKLFF. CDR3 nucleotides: TGTGTCAGCAGTGAAGCGCGTGGGATTGCAACTAATGAAAAACTGTTTTTC.